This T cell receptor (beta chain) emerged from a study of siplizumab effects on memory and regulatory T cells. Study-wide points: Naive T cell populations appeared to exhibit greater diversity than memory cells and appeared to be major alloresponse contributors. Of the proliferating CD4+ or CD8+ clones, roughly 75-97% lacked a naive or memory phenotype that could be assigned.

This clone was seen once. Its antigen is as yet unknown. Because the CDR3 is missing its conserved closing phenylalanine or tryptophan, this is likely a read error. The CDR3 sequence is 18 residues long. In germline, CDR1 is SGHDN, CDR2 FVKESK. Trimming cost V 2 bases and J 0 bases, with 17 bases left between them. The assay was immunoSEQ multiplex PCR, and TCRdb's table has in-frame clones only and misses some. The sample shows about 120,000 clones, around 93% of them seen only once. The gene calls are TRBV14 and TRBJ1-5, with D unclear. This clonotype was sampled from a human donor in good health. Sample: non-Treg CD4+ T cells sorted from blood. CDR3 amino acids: CASSQTSVYGDSNQPQHL. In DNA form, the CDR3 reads TGTGCCAGCAGCCAAACCAGCGTTTACGGGGATAGCAATCAGCCCCAGCATCTT.